These 9 T cell receptor beta chains were all obtained from the same sample, sequenced in a study of blood T cells in healthy people across ages. Sample-barcoded 5' priming and a J-beta primer mix drove a second PCR of about 7 to 12 cycles. TCRdb independently ran MiXCR on the 5' RACE reads; one entry per CDR3 protein. The sample records approximately 1,700,000 distinct CDR3 sequences, about two fifths being singletons. The sequenced sample was blood. The origin of the receptors is a human donor in good health.

This chain links TRBV12-3 or TRBV12-4 with TRBJ2-3; tentatively, D is TRBD1 (5 bases). The germline V and J ends were trimmed by 1 base and 3 bases, with 11 bases remaining between them. The CDR3 has 15 residues. The CDR3: CASSLDGARTDTQYF. The CDR3, as DNA: TGTGCCAGCAGTTTAGATGGGGCCAGAACAGATACGCAGTATTTT.

A word on this clonotype: A far bigger clonotype differs at one base, so this is likely a read error. This chain uses TRBV11-3 with TRBJ2-5, with unresolved D. The germline CDR1 and CDR2 sequences are SGHNT and YENEEA. The CDR3 has 12 amino acids. Here the CDR3 DNA reads TGTGCCAGCAGCTTAGGGGAAGAGACCCGGTACTTC. It codes for CASSLGEETRYF.

The genes are TRBV4-3 and TRBJ2-7; D unclear. CDR1 is LGHNA, CDR2 YSLEER, per germline. Trimming removed 1 base at V and 4 bases at J, with 11 bases between. The CDR3 extends over 14 amino acids. CDR3 residues: CASSQGITTYEQYF. Here the CDR3 DNA reads TGCGCCAGCAGCCAAGGGATCACGACTTACGAGCAGTACTTC.

This clonotype was found a few times. J is TRBJ2-4 and V is TRBV18, with no clear D. V lost 0 bases and J lost 5, with 11 bases in between. This CDR3 is 15 amino acids long. Germline V gene data show CDR1 as KGHSH and CDR2 as LQKENI. CDR3 residues: CASSPPSVTQNIQYF. The CDR3 DNA is TGTGCCAGCTCACCACCGTCCGTAACCCAAAACATTCAGTACTTC.

The chain uses TRBV12-3 or TRBV12-4 and TRBJ1-2, with 9 bases aligning to TRBD1. The CDR3 sequence is 17 residues long. V shed 5 bases and J 3 bases; nucleotides not matched to a gene: 13. CDR3 region: CASSPHSTGGIDYGYTF. For the CDR3, the DNA is TGTGCCAGCAGTCCCCACTCCACAGGGGGCATCGACTATGGCTACACCTTC.

The rearrangement uses TRBV6-5 and TRBJ2-7; no clear D gene. V was trimmed by 0 bases and J by 6 bases, leaving 21 bases between them. Germline CDR1 MNHEY, CDR2 SVGAGI. The CDR3 covers 17 residues. The DNA for the CDR3 is TGTGCCAGCAGTTACTCGAGTCGGCCCCCTGGCATCTTCGAGCAGTACTTC. This codes for CASSYSSRPPGIFEQYF.

The gene calls are TRBV7-9 and TRBJ2-3; D is uncertain. V lost 2 bases, J lost 7 bases, and 22 bases lay in between. The germline gives CDR1 SEHNR, CDR2 FQNEAQ (reference sequence). The CDR3 has 17 amino acids. DNA for the CDR3: TGTGCCAGCAGCTTACAGGTTCCGGGTAAAGCAACCCATACGCAGTATTTT. It translates to CASSLQVPGKATHTQYF. Drawing the rest from reference TRBV7-9 and TRBJ2-3, the complete variable domain is DTGVSQNPRHKITKRGQNVTFRCDPISEHNRLYWYRQTLGQGPEFLTYFQNEAQLEKSRLLSDRFSAERPKGSFSTLEIQRTEQGDSAMYLCASSLQVPGKATHTQYFGPGTRLTVL.

The CDR3 region is CSVEGLSSYGQYF. CDR3 sequence (DNA): TGCAGCGTTGAGGGACTGAGCTCCTACGGGCAGTACTTC. The chain carries TRBV29-1 and TRBJ2-4; perhaps TRBD2 as D (6 bases). The CDR3 covers 13 residues. CDR1 and CDR2 (germline): SQVTM, ANQGSEA. The V and J ends lost 3 bases and 13 bases respectively, with 19 bases between them.

The chain recombines TRBV5-6 with TRBJ2-4; D is uncertain. The CDR3 length is 14 residues. V was cut by 0 bases and J by 8 bases, with 12 bases left in between. Germline V gene data show CDR1 as SGHDT and CDR2 as YYEEEE. CDR3 bases: TGTGCCAGCAGCTTGGTGGACGGGTTCGACATTCAGTACTTC. Residues: CASSLVDGFDIQYF.